This T cell receptor beta chain comes out of a study of PD-L1 blockade in urothelial cancer. In the study overall: Males with bladder-origin urothelial cancer made up about 85% of the roughly 29 patients. Samples came from 3 weeks, at the second dose, and 6 weeks into treatment. The median number of T cells present in blood samples was approximately 140,000.

The time point is: peripheral blood 6 weeks after treatment start. Only in-frame clones appear in the TCRdb table, and some are missing; sequencing was by immunoSEQ multiplex PCR. The table has tens of thousands of clones, almost 90% seen once. On this clone itself: What it recognizes is unknown.

Germline loops: CDR1 MNHEY, CDR2 SMNVEV (reference sequence). V was clipped by 5 bases and J by 7 bases; unmatched bases: 7. The CDR3 spans 14 residues. Study outcomes and limitations: For durable-benefit patients, tumor-associated blood clones expanded more at 3 weeks.

The starting material was PBMCs, obtained around atezolizumab (anti-PD-L1) treatment. This TCR derives from a man aged 55 to 69 with urothelial cancer. The J gene is TRBJ1-2, the V gene TRBV27; 10 nucleotides align to TRBD1. CDR3 protein: CASSVPGQGSGYTF. CDR3 nucleotides: TGTGCCAGCAGTGTACCGGGACAGGGGTCTGGCTACACCTTC.